The sample holds many counts of the clone carrying this T cell receptor beta chain. No antigen is known for it. Trimming removed 7 bases from V and 9 bases from J, with 13 bases in between. CDR1 is MNHNS and CDR2 is SASEGT in the germline V gene. The CDR3 totals 11 residues. The sample belongs to a study of T cells in Graves' hyperthyroidism and ophthalmopathy. Patients aged 18 to 65 with hyperthyroidism were newly diagnosed, with duration under 2 months. Diagnoses rested on clinical symptoms, serum thyroxine and TRAb, thyroid ultrasound and orbital computed tomography. Cells are PBMCs isolated from roughly 10 ml of fresh blood. TCR beta CDR3 regions were amplified from RNA transcripts. The TCR CDR3 first-round RT-PCR relied on the HTBI primer set. TCRdb independently ran MiXCR on the multiplex PCR reads; one entry per CDR3 protein. The data contain roughly 380,000 distinct CDR3 sequences, 11% to 15% of them singletons.

Study observations and caveats: Through a model of 13 V-J features, ophthalmopathy was separated from stable hyperthyroidism.

This sequence originates from a woman aged 60-75 years with Graves' hyperthyroidism. The chain employs TRBV6-1 and TRBJ2-7; possibly TRBD2 for D (5 bases). The sample was blood. CDR3: CASTSPAGQYF. For the CDR3, the DNA is TGTGCCAGCACCTCCCCTGCGGGGCAGTACTTC.